The clone carrying this T cell receptor beta chain was picked up a small number of times. Its antigen is not identified. This sample is drawn from a study of shared clonotypes between healthy human individuals. Study-wide findings and caveats: Represented diversity, genetic and exposure-history alike, was limited by few donors. Richness estimates generally favored naive over memory subsets.

The test was conducted at deep level. This table comes from immunoSEQ multiplex PCR, and its TCRdb copy is limited to in-frame clones, with some not included. The sample shows some 2,100,000 clones, 93% of them seen only once. CD8 cells regarded as naive lacked CD45RO, were positively chosen for CCR7, and omitted terminally differentiated effector memory CD45RA+ cells. Adult donors, all healthy and HIV-negative, had no recent acute infections or vaccinations. The source material was naive CD8+ T cells from PBMCs. This sequence originates from a man younger than 35 in good health. Some clones in this sample may be carry-over from other donors' samples.

The CDR3 DNA is TGTGCCAGTGACAGGGTAAATCAGCCCCAGCATTTT. It codes for CASDRVNQPQHF. V and J are TRBV19 and TRBJ1-5, with 7 bases aligning to TRBD1. The CDR3 consists of 12 residues. Germline V gene sequence: CDR1 LNHDA, CDR2 SQIVND (reference sequence). Unmatched junction bases numbered 2, after V lost 8 bases and J lost 4 bases. Filled out from reference TRBV19 and TRBJ1-5, the complete variable domain reads DGGITQSPKYLFRKEGQNVTLSCEQNLNHDAMYWYRQDPGQGLRLIYYSQIVNDFQKGDIAEGYSVSREKKESFPLTVTSAQKNPTAFYLCASDRVNQPQHFGDGTRLSIL.